One sample yielded the 20 T cell receptor beta chains listed below, sequenced in a study of blood T cell repertoires in COVID-19. Assay: immunoSEQ multiplex PCR; the TCRdb copy retains only in-frame clones and omits some. This sample has 300,000 or so clones; around 86% occur once, and the top ten carry more than 1.3%. Specimen: peripheral blood. These receptors were taken from a woman aged 40 to 50 who had recovered from COVID-19.

This clone was seen just once. The CDR3 bases are TGTGCCAGCAGCCACTCAGGGTCGCCTAATGAAAAACTGTTTTTT. It is translated as CASSHSGSPNEKLFF. The chain joins TRBV11-2 to TRBJ1-4; weak D call: TRBD1 (5 bases). The V gene lost 5 bases and the J gene lost 3 bases, with 13 bases spanning the gap. The CDR3 has 15 residues. Germline CDR1 SGHAT, CDR2 FQNNGV.

The chain joins TRBV13 to TRBJ2-5; 11 bases align to TRBD2. J gave up 2 bases and V 5 bases, and 7 bases lay outside the gene matches. Germline CDR1 is PRHDT and CDR2 is FYEKMQ (reference sequence). The CDR3 is made up of 16 amino acids. CDR3 protein: CASSPQGLAVQETQYF. The CDR3, as DNA: TGTGCCAGCAGCCCCCAGGGACTAGCGGTTCAAGAGACCCAGTACTTC.

The chain combines TRBV7-9 with TRBJ2-7, with a possible D match to TRBD1 (6 bases). The CDR3 is 14 residues long. The V and J ends lost 2 bases and 2 bases respectively, with 10 bases between them. Germline V gene sequence: CDR1 SEHNR, CDR2 FQNEAQ (reference sequence). The CDR3, as DNA: TGTGCCAGCAGCTTACACAGGGTCCCCTACGAGCAGTACTTC. Residues: CASSLHRVPYEQYF.

This clone has more than one count but fewer than ten. This chain links TRBV6-6 with TRBJ1-5; TRBD1 might be the D (5 bases). The CDR3 length is 13 residues. Germline V gene sequence: CDR1 MNHNY, CDR2 SVGAGI (reference sequence). The germline V and J ends were trimmed by 0 bases and 5 bases, with 5 bases remaining between them. This CDR3 is CASSYSQDQPQHF. As DNA, the CDR3 is TGTGCCAGCAGTTACTCACAGGATCAGCCCCAGCATTTT.

V is TRBV19 and J is TRBJ2-3; D perhaps matches TRBD1 (5 bases). Germline CDR1 reads LNHDA; CDR2 reads SQIVND (reference sequence). This CDR3 contains 14 residues. V shed 6 bases and J shed 5 bases, with 15 bases lying between them. The CDR3 sequence: CASRSLQGLDTQYF. CDR3 bases: TGTGCCAGTAGAAGCCTCCAGGGTCTAGATACGCAGTATTTT.

On this clone itself: The same CDR3 also results from other DNA sequences found in this sample. This chain links TRBV7-9 with TRBJ1-4, with TRBD1 as a possible D gene (6 bases). Trimming left V 5 bases short and J 5 bases short, with 12 bases between. The CDR3 has 14 amino acids. Germline V gene lookup returns CDR1 SEHNR and CDR2 FQNEAQ (reference sequence). The CDR3 DNA reads as TGTGCCAGCAGCCTCAGGGGCCCGAATGAAAAACTGTTTTTT. Translating gives CASSLRGPNEKLFF.

The chain uses TRBV11-3 and TRBJ1-2; TRBD1 agrees at 12 bases. Germline trimming cut 3 bases from V and 4 bases from J; bases unmatched to any gene: 12. Germline CDR1 is SGHNT and CDR2 is YENEEA. CDR3 size: 18 residues. Written as DNA, the CDR3 is TGTGCCAGCAGCTTCCTCTGGGGACAGGGGGCGCGGGGCTATGGCTACACCTTC. Its translation: CASSFLWGQGARGYGYTF.

V is TRBV24-1 and J is TRBJ2-3; D perhaps matches TRBD2 (5 bases). From germline, CDR1 is KGHDR and CDR2 SFDVKD. The CDR3 covers 16 residues. The V end lost 4 bases, the J end lost 0 bases, and 13 bases lay between the germline ends. The DNA for the CDR3 is TGTGCCACCAGTGAGTCGGGGTCACCTAGCACAGATACGCAGTATTTT. Its protein product is CATSESGSPSTDTQYF.

J is TRBJ2-5 and V is TRBV6-5, with D maybe TRBD1 (6 bases). V dropped 8 bases and J dropped 4 bases, with 8 bases sitting between them. This CDR3 is 11 amino acids long. Germline V gene data show CDR1 as MNHEY and CDR2 as SVGAGI. The CDR3 here is CASQGRETQYF. The CDR3 region has the DNA TGTGCCAGCCAGGGGAGAGAGACCCAGTACTTC.

V gene TRBV12-3 or TRBV12-4 combines with J gene TRBJ1-1; D not certain. The CDR3 has 12 amino acids. Trimming stripped 4 bases from V and 6 bases from J, with 9 bases between. The CDR3 reads CASSSRQSEAFF. Written as DNA, the CDR3 is TGTGCCAGCAGTTCCCGCCAGTCTGAAGCTTTCTTT.

The V call is TRBV20-1, the J call TRBJ2-7, with D maybe TRBD2 (5 bases). The CDR3 is 11 amino acids. Germline V gene data show CDR1 as DFQATT and CDR2 as SNEGSKA (reference sequence). The V gene lost 7 bases and the J gene lost 0 bases, with 7 bases spanning the gap. The CDR3 protein is CSVGSSYEQYF. In nucleotides, the CDR3 is TGCAGTGTAGGGAGCTCCTACGAGCAGTACTTC.

This clone appeared a few times. The rearrangement uses TRBV6-2 or TRBV6-3 and TRBJ1-1; 7 nucleotides align to TRBD1. Germline V lookup: CDR1 MNHEY, CDR2 SVGEGT. The CDR3 is made up of 12 amino acids. V was pared by 2 bases and J by 8 bases, with 2 bases of the junction left unmatched. The CDR3 loop is CASSYTDREAFF. The DNA for the CDR3 is TGTGCCAGCAGTTACACGGACAGGGAAGCTTTCTTT.

This clone was counted a single time. V is TRBV4-1 and J is TRBJ1-1; TRBD1 matches at 8 bases. Germline trimming cut 4 bases from V and 12 bases from J; bases unmatched to any gene: 10. This CDR3 has 13 residues. CDR1 is MGHRA, CDR2 YSYEKL, per germline. Written as DNA, the CDR3 is TGCGCCAGCAGCCGAGATTTCACAGGGGGAACTTTCTTT. Its translation is CASSRDFTGGTFF.

J is TRBJ2-2 and V is TRBV18, with a possible D match to TRBD1 (6 bases). In germline, CDR1 is KGHSH, CDR2 LQKENI. This CDR3 has 18 residues. Between the trimmed V and J ends, which lost 2 bases and 4 bases, there was a span of 20 bases. Here the CDR3 DNA reads TGTGCCAGCTCACCAAATGGTATAGGACAGAGAACCACCGGGGAGCTGTTTTTT. Protein: CASSPNGIGQRTTGELFF.

The V gene is TRBV6-5, the J gene TRBJ2-7; weak D call: TRBD2 (5 bases). Germline values: CDR1 MNHEY, CDR2 SVGAGI. V dropped 7 bases and J dropped 2 bases, with 15 bases sitting between them. The CDR3 is 14 residues long. In DNA, the CDR3 is TGTGCCAGCAAACGGACCGCCGGGGCCTACGAGCAGTACTTC. It specifies CASKRTAGAYEQYF.

The chain employs TRBV29-1 and TRBJ2-3; TRBD2 matches at 9 bases. CDR1 is SQVTM and CDR2 is ANQGSEA in the germline V gene. With 6 bases clipped from V and 6 bases from J, the junction kept 7 bases outside the gene matches. This CDR3 has 13 residues. CDR3: CSVVLAGTDTQYF. In DNA form, the CDR3 reads TGCAGCGTCGTGCTAGCGGGGACGGATACGCAGTATTTT.

The gene calls are TRBV5-1 and TRBJ1-1, with TRBD1 identical over 7 bases. The CDR3 has 15 residues. Germline CDR1 reads SGHRS; CDR2 reads YFSETQ. Losses at the gene ends were 3 bases for V and 1 base for J; bases not matched to a gene: 6. This CDR3 is CASSWGDSRNTEAFF. The CDR3, as DNA: TGCGCCAGCAGCTGGGGGGACAGCCGGAACACTGAAGCTTTCTTT.

The chain is built from TRBV6-6 and TRBJ1-1; tentative D call: TRBD1 (6 bases). Trimming left V 6 bases short and J 5 bases short, with 19 bases between. This CDR3 spans 15 amino acids. Germline V CDR1 and CDR2: MNHNY, SVGAGI (reference sequence). CDR3 bases: TGTGCCAGCAGGCTACAGGGTCTAGTTGGTACTGAAGCTTTCTTT. Translating gives CASRLQGLVGTEAFF.

V usage is TRBV9 and J usage is TRBJ2-2, with a weak D call TRBD1 (5 bases). The germline V gene has CDR1 SGDLS and CDR2 YYNGEE. This CDR3 has 15 amino acids. Deletions cut 0 bases from V and 3 bases from J, with 9 bases between. Here the CDR3 DNA reads TGTGCCAGCAGCGTAGATCAGGGTTACACCGGGGAGCTGTTTTTT. Protein: CASSVDQGYTGELFF. Together with reference TRBV9 and TRBJ2-2, the CDR3 gives the full variable domain: DSGVTQTPKHLITATGQRVTLRCSPRSGDLSVYWYQQSLDQGLQFLIQYYNGEERAKGNILERFSAQQFPDLHSELNLSSLELGDSALYFCASSVDQGYTGELFFGEGSRLTVL.

The V and J genes are TRBV10-1 and TRBJ1-5, with 10 nucleotides matching TRBD1. The V segment lost 1 base and the J segment 1 base; nucleotides outside the gene matches: 7. The germline gives CDR1 WNHNN, CDR2 SYGVQD (reference sequence). There are 18 residues in the CDR3. DNA of the CDR3: TGCGCCAGCAGTGAGTGGACCCGGGACAGGGGAAGCAATCAGCCCCAGCATTTT. It encodes CASSEWTRDRGSNQPQHF.